This T cell receptor beta chain originates from a study of cytomegalovirus exposure and HLA in healthy donors. Study context: Both the approximately 130 validation repertoires and the roughly 620 first-cohort repertoires used the same platform, as reported by a later analysis.

The method was immunoSEQ multiplex PCR; TCRdb's version includes in-frame clones alone and lacks a portion of them. The sample contains 150,000 to 180,000 clones, 65% to 90% of which appear only once. V lost 4 bases, J lost 1 base, and 5 bases stayed unmatched. This CDR3 has 17 residues. The germline V gene has CDR1 SGHNT and CDR2 YYREEE (reference sequence). The sequenced sample consisted of PBMCs. This clonotype originated in a young man in good health and CMV-seropositive. The rearrangement uses TRBV5-4 and TRBJ2-5; 15 bases are shared with TRBD2. The CDR3 protein is CASSLGTSGGSQETQYF. The CDR3 nucleotides read TGTGCCAGCAGCCTCGGGACTAGCGGGGGGTCCCAAGAGACCCAGTACTTC. The variable domain in full, with the rest retrieved from reference TRBV5-4 and TRBJ2-5, is ETGVTQSPTHLIKTRGQQVTLRCSSQSGHNTVSWYQQALGQGPQFIFQYYREEENGRGNFPPRFSGLQFPNYSSELNVNALELDDSALYLCASSLGTSGGSQETQYFGPGTRLLVL.